This TCR beta chain was found in a study of type 1 regulatory T cells. Study background: An in vitro protocol generated T-allo10, a Tr1-enriched, alloantigen-specific CD4 T cell product.

The CDR3 has 14 amino acids. Per the germline V gene, CDR1 is SSHAT and CDR2 is FNYEAQ (reference sequence). Study findings and constraints: Compared with non-type 1 regulatory T cells, type 1 regulatory T cells showed a more restricted TCR repertoire.

TCRdb redid the calling of the reads with MiXCR, one entry per CDR3 protein. This table holds tens of thousands of distinct CDR3 sequences, around 20% found once. This clonotype was picked up a small number of times. No antigen is known for it. At one boundary the junction diverges from the germline segment, which might be a read error. The V gene is TRBV7-7, the J gene TRBJ2-1; 10 bases fit TRBD2. The receptor was isolated from a human donor in good health. What was sequenced was cultured type 1 regulatory T (Tr1) cells, either the whole culture or a sorted fraction (not recorded which). The CDR3 loop is CASSGGTSAGEQFF. DNA of the CDR3: TGTGCTAGCAGCGGAGGGACTAGCGCGGGTGAGCAGTTCTTC.